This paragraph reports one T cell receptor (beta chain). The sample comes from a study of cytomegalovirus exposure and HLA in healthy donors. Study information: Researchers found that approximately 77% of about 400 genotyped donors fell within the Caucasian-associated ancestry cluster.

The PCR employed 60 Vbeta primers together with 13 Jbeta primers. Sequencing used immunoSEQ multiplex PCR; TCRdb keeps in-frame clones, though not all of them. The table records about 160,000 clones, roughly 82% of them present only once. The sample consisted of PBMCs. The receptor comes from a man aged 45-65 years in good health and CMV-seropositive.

CDR3 coding DNA: TGCGCCAGCAGTGAATTACAGGGGTTAGTCCACGAGCAGTACTTC. This sequence encodes CASSELQGLVHEQYF. The chain has TRBV10-1 and TRBJ2-7; 7 bases match TRBD1. This CDR3 contains 15 residues. V gave up 3 bases and J gave up 5 bases; unmatched junction bases: 10. Germline V gene sequence: CDR1 WNHNN, CDR2 SYGVQD (reference sequence).